This T cell receptor (beta chain) emerged from a study of cytomegalovirus exposure and HLA in healthy donors. Comment on this clone: The target antigen is unknown.

General study results and limits: When a later analysis was performed, an Asian-associated ancestry cluster reportedly had fewer N-insertions than the approximately 680-donor mean. The study designated 150 to 200 TCR beta chains cytomegalovirus-associated.

PCR used 60 Vbeta primers and 13 Jbeta primers. Profiling relied on immunoSEQ multiplex PCR, and the TCRdb table lists in-frame clones only, not all of them. The profile shows around 190,000 clones, 70% to 80% of them singletons. With 5 bases clipped from V and 2 bases from J, the junction kept 12 bases outside the gene matches. Germline assignment: CDR1 SGHVS and CDR2 FNYEAQ. The CDR3 has 17 residues. The sample consisted of PBMCs. This TCR was sampled from a woman in her thirties in good health and CMV-seropositive. The chain links TRBV7-6 to TRBJ2-5, with 9 bases identical to TRBD2. CDR3 sequence reads: CASSQSPPSGTQETQYF. In DNA, the CDR3 is TGTGCCAGCAGCCAAAGCCCCCCTAGCGGGACTCAAGAGACCCAGTACTTC.